The text below deals with one T cell receptor beta chain. The antigen is undetermined. This entry comes from a study of beta chain features in type 1 diabetes. Study-level background: In all, some 100 million sorted cells from all samples were analyzed. Broader study findings: When Type 1 diabetes patients were examined, their TCRB CDR3s proved moderately but significantly shorter in all four CD4+ subsets. Within the patient group, naive, central memory and Treg TCRB repertoires appeared more similar to each other than within healthy donors.

cDNA synthesis used the whole RNA isolate, giving expressed TCRB sequences. Some clones are missing from TCRdb's copy, which holds only in-frame ones; the method was immunoSEQ multiplex PCR. The sample has under 200,000 clones, about 8.1% seen once. The sequenced material came from central memory CD4+ T cells from blood. The sequence derives from a woman between 18 and 29 years old with type 1 diabetes.

CDR3 in DNA: TGTGCCAGCAGCTTTCTCCCGTCGGCAGGGCAGAATGAGCAGTTCTTC. Residues: CASSFLPSAGQNEQFF. The rearrangement links TRBV11-3 to TRBJ2-1; weak D call: TRBD1 (5 bases). The CDR3 sequence is 16 residues long. Germline CDR1 SGHNT, CDR2 YENEEA. V was cut by 3 bases and J by 7 bases, with 19 bases left in between. The complete variable domain, with remaining parts taken from reference TRBV11-3 and TRBJ2-1, reads EAGVVQSPRYKIIEKKQPVAFWCNPISGHNTLYWYLQNLGQGPELLIRYENEEAVDDSQLPKDRFSAERLKGVDSTLKIQPAELGDSAVYLCASSFLPSAGQNEQFFGPGTRLTVL.